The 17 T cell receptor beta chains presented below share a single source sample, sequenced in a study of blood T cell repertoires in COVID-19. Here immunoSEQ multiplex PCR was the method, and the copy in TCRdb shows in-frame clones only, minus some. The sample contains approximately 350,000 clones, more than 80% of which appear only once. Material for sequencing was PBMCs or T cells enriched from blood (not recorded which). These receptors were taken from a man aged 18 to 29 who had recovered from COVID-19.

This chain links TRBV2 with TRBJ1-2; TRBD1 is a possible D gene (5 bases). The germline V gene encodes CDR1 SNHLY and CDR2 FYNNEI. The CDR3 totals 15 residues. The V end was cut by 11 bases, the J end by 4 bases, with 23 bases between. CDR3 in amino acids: CAEQGQGRNSYGYTF. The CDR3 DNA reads TGTGCCGAGCAAGGACAAGGAAGAAATAGCTATGGCTACACCTTC.

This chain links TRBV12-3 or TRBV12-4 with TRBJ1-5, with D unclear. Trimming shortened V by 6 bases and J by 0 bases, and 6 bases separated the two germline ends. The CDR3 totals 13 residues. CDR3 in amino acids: CASSSYSNQPQHF. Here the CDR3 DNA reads TGTGCCAGCAGCTCTTATAGCAATCAGCCCCAGCATTTT.

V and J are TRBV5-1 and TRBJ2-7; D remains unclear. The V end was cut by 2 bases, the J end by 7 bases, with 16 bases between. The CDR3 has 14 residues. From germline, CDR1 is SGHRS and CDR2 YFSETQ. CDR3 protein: CASSLSGSRVEQYF. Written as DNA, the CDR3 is TGCGCCAGCAGCTTATCCGGGTCGAGAGTGGAGCAGTACTTC.

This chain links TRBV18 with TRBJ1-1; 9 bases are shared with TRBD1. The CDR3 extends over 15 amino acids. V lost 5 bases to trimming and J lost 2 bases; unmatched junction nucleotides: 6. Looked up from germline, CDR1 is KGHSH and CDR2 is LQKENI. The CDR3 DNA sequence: TGTGCCAGCTCAGCGCGGACAGGGGAAAACACTGAAGCTTTCTTT. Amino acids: CASSARTGENTEAFF.

CDR3 in DNA: TGTGCCAGCAGAAGTTTAGCCTACAATCAGCCCCAGCATTTT. This codes for CASRSLAYNQPQHF. V is TRBV6-5 and J is TRBJ1-5; D unclear. Germline V lookup: CDR1 MNHEY, CDR2 SVGAGI. The CDR3 consists of 14 residues. V gave up 6 bases and J gave up 3 bases, with 12 bases separating them.

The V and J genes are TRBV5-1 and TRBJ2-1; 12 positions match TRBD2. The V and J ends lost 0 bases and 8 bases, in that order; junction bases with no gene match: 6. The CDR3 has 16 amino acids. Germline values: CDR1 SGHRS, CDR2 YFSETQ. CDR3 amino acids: CASSLELAGGRDEQFF. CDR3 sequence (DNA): TGCGCCAGCAGCTTGGAGCTAGCGGGAGGGAGGGATGAGCAGTTCTTC. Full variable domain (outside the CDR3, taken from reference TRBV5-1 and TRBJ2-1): KAGVTQTPRYLIKTRGQQVTLSCSPISGHRSVSWYQQTPGQGLQFLFEYFSETQRNKGNFPGRFSGRQFSNSRSEMNVSTLELGDSALYLCASSLELAGGRDEQFFGPGTRLTVL.

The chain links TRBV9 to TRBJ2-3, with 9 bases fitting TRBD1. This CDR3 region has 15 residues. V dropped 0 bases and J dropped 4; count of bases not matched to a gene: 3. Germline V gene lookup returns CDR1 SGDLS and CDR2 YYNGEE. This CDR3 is CASSVEGQGPDTQYF. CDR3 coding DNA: TGTGCCAGCAGCGTAGAAGGACAGGGGCCAGATACGCAGTATTTT.

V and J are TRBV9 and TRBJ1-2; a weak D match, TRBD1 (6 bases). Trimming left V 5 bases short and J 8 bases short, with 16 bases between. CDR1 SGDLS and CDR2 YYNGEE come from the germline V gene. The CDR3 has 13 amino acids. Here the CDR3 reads CASSLRGARGYTF. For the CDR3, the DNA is TGTGCCAGCAGTTTACGGGGGGCGAGAGGCTACACCTTC.

The CDR3 DNA follows: TGCGCCAGCTCCCCTCAGCGGGGGTCAGAAGAGACCCAGTACTTC. Translated, it gives CASSPQRGSEETQYF. V and J are TRBV5-1 and TRBJ2-5; 8 bases are shared with TRBD2. The CDR3 contains 15 residues. Germline V lookup: CDR1 SGHRS, CDR2 YFSETQ. Trimming removed 7 bases from V and 3 bases from J; junction bases left unmatched: 11.

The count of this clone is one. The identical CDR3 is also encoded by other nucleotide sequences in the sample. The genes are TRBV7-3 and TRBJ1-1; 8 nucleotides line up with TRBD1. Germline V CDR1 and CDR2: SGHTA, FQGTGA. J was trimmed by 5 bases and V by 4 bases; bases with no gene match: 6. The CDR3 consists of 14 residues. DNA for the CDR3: TGTGCCAGCAGCTCCCAGGGGGCAGGTACTGAAGCTTTCTTT. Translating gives CASSSQGAGTEAFF.

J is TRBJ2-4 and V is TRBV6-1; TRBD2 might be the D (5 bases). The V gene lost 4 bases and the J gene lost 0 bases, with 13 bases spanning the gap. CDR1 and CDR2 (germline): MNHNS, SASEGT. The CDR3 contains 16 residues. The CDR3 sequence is CASSAASSLAKNIQYF. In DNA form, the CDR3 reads TGTGCCAGCAGTGCGGCATCTAGCCTAGCCAAAAACATTCAGTACTTC.

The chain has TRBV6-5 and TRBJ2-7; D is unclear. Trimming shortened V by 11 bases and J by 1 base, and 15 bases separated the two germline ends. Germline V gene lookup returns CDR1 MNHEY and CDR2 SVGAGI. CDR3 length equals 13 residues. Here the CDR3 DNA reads TGTGCCGCCGCCGTCACACCTTCCTACGAGCAGTACTTC. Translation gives CAAAVTPSYEQYF.

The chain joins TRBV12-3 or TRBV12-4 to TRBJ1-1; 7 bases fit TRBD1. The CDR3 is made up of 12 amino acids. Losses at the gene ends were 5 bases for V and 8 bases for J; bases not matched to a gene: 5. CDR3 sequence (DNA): TGTGCCAGCAGTCCAGGGGACAGAGAAGCTTTCTTT. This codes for CASSPGDREAFF.

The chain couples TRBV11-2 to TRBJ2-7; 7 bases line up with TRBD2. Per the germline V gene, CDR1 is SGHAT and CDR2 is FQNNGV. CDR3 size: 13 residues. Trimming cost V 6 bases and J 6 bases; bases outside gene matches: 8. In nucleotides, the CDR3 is TGTGCCAGCAGGCAAGGAGCGGGGACCGAGCAGTACTTC. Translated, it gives CASRQGAGTEQYF.

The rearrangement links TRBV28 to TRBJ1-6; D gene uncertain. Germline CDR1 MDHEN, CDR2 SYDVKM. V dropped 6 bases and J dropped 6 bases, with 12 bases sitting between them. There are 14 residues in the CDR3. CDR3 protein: CASSPVPLNSPLHF. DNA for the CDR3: TGTGCCAGCAGCCCCGTCCCCCTTAATTCACCCCTCCACTTT.

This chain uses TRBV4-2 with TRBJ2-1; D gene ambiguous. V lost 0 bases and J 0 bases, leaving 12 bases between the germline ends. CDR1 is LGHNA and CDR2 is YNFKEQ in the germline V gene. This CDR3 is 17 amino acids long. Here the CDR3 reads CASSQDLGDSSYNEQFF. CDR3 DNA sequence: TGTGCCAGCAGCCAAGATCTGGGCGATAGCTCCTACAATGAGCAGTTCTTC.

CDR3 loop: CASSLGTSQETQYF. The CDR3 nucleotides read TGTGCCAGCAGCTTGGGGACAAGCCAAGAGACCCAGTACTTC. V gene TRBV7-2 combines with J gene TRBJ2-5; D may be TRBD1 (6 bases). Per germline, CDR1 SGHTA and CDR2 FQGNSA. The CDR3 contains 14 residues. Between the trimmed V and J ends, which lost 3 bases and 1 base, there was a span of 9 bases.